The present T cell receptor beta chain was sequenced within a study of cytomegalovirus exposure and HLA in healthy donors. Produced via immunoSEQ multiplex PCR; TCRdb's table is partial and in-frame only. This table holds around 150,000 clones, around four fifths found once. The V and J ends lost 6 bases and 3 bases, in that order; junction bases with no gene match: 6. From germline, CDR1 is LNHDA and CDR2 SQIVND (reference sequence). The CDR3 sequence is 14 residues long. Sequenced input: PBMCs. This receptor was identified in a man aged 25 to 40 in good health and CMV-seropositive. The chain uses TRBV19 and TRBJ1-1, with 8 bases matching TRBD1. The CDR3 protein is CASRGQGVYTEAFF. The DNA of the CDR3 is TGTGCCAGTAGAGGACAGGGAGTTTACACTGAAGCTTTCTTT.